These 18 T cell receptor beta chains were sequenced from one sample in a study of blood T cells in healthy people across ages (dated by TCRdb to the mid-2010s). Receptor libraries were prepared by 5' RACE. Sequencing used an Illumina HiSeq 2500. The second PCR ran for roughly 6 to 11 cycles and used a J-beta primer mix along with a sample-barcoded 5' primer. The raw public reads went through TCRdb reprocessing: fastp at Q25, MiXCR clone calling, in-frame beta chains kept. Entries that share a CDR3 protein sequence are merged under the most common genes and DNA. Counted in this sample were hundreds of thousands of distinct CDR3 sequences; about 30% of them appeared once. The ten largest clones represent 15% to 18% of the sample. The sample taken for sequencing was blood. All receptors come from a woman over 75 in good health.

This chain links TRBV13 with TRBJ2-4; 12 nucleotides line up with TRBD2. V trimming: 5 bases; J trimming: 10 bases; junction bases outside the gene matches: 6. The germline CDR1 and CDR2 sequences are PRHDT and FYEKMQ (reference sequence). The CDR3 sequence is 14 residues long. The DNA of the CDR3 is TGTGCCAGCAGCCCCCGGACTAGCGGGGCTATTCAGTACTTC. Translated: CASSPRTSGAIQYF.

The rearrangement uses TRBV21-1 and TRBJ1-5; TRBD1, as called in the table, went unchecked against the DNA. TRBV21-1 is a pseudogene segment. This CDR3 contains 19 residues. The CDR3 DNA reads TGTGCCAGCAGCAAAGAGAGTGATAGGGGTCCTCGAAGCAATCAGCCCCAGCATTTT. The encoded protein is CASSKESDRGPRSNQPQHF.

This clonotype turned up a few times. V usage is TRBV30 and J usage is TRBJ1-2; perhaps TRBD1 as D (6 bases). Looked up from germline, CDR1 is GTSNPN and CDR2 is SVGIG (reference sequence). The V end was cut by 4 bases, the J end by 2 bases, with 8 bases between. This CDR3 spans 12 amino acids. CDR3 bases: TGTGCCTGGAACCAGGGGAACTATGGCTACACCTTC. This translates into CAWNQGNYGYTF.

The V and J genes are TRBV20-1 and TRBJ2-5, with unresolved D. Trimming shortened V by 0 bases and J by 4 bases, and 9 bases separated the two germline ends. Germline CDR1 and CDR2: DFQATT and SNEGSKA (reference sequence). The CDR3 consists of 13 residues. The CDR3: CSARDPSAETQYF. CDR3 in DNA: TGCAGTGCTAGAGATCCCAGTGCAGAGACCCAGTACTTC.

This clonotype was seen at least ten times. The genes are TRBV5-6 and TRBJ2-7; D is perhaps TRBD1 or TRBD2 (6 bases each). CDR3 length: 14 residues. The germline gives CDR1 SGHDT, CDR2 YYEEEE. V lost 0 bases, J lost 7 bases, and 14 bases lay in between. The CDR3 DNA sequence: TGTGCCAGCAGCTTGGAGACGGGGGCGGGGGAGCAGTACTTC. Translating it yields CASSLETGAGEQYF.

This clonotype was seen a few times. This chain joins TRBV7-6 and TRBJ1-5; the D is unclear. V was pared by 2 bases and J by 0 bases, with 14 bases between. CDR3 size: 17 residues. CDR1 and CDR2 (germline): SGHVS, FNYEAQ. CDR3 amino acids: CASSLQPPDFSNQPQHF. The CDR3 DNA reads TGTGCCAGCAGCTTACAGCCCCCGGACTTTAGCAATCAGCCCCAGCATTTT.

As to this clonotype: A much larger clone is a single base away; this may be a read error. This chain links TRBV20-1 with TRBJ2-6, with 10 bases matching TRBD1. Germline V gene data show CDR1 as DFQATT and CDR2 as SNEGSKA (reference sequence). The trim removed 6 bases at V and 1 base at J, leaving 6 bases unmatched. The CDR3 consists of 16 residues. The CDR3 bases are TGCAGTGCCCTGGACAGGGGGAGGTCTGGGGCCAACGTCCTGACTTTC. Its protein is CSALDRGRSGANVLTF.

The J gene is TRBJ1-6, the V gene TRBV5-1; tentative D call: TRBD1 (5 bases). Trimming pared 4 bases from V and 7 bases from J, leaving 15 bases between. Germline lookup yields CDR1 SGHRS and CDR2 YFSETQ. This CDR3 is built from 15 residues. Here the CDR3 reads CASSATPGRNSPLHF. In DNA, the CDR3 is TGCGCCAGCAGCGCCACCCCGGGGCGAAATTCACCCCTCCACTTT.

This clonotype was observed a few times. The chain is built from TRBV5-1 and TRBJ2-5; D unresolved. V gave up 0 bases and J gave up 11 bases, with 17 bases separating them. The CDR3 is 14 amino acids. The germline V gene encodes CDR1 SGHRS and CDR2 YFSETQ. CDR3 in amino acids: CASSLGQAYNEQYF. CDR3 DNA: TGCGCCAGCAGCTTGGGCCAGGCGTACAATGAGCAGTACTTC.

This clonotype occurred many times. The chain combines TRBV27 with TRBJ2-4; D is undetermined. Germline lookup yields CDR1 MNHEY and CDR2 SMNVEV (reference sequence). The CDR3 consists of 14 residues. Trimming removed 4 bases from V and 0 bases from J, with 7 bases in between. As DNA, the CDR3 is TGTGCCAGCAGTTACGACCTAGCCAAAAACATTCAGTACTTC. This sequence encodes CASSYDLAKNIQYF.

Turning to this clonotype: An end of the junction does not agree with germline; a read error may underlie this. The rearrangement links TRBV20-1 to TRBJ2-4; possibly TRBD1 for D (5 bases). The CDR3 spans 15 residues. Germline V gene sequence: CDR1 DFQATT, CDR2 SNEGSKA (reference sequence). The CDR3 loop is CSARDLGVGKNIQYF. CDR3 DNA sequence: TGTAGTGCTAGAGATCTAGGGGTGGGCAAAAACATTCAGTACTTC.

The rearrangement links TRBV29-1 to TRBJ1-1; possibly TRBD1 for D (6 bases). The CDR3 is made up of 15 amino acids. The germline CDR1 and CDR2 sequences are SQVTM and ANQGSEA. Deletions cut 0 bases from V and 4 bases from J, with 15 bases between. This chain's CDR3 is CSVEDLGGGGTEAFF. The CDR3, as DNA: TGCAGCGTTGAAGATCTCGGAGGGGGGGGCACTGAAGCTTTCTTT.

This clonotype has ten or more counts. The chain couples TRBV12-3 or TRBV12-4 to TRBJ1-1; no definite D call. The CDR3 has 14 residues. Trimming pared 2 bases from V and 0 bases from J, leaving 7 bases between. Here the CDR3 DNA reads TGTGCCAGCAGTTTAATGGAGTTGAACACTGAAGCTTTCTTT. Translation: CASSLMELNTEAFF.

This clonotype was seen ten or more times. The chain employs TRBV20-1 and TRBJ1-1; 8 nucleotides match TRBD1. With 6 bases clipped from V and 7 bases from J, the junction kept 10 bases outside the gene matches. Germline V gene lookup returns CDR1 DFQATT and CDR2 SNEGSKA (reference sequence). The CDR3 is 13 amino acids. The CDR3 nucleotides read TGCAGTGCAAGTCCGGACAGGGCTATTGAAGCTTTCTTT. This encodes CSASPDRAIEAFF.

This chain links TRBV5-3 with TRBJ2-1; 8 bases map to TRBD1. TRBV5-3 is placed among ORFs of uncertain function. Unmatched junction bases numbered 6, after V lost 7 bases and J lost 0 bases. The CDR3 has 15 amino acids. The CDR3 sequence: CARRQGKGSYNEQFF. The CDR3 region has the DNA TGTGCCAGACGACAGGGGAAAGGCTCCTACAATGAGCAGTTCTTC.

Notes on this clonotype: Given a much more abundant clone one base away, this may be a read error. The CDR3, as DNA: TGTGCCAGCAGCCAAGCGGGTCAGACCCAGTACTTC. Translation gives CASSQAGQTQYF. This sequence joins TRBV3-1 and TRBJ2-7; D gene ambiguous. The J call may be faulty, since TRBJ2-5 better matches the DNA end. The CDR3 has 12 residues. The germline gives CDR1 LGHDT, CDR2 YNNKEL (reference sequence).

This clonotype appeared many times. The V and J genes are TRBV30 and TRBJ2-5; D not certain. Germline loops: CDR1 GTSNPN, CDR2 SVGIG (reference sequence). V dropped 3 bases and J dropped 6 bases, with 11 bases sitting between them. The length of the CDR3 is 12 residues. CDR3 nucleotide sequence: TGTGCCTGGAGGTCAAGTTCGAAGACCCAGTACTTC. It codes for CAWRSSSKTQYF.

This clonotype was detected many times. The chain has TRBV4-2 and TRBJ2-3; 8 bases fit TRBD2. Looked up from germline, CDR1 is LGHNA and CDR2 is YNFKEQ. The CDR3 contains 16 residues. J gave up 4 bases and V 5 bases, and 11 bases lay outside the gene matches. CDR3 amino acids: CASSSRERGSADTQYF. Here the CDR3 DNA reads TGTGCCAGCAGCTCAAGGGAGCGGGGGTCGGCAGATACGCAGTATTTT.